These T cell receptor beta chains were read from a single sample in a study of blood T cell repertoires in COVID-19. The method was immunoSEQ multiplex PCR; TCRdb's version includes in-frame clones alone and lacks a portion of them. The sample holds 250,000 or so clones; just under 85% are singletons and the top ten take 3.5% to 4.5%. The sequencing sample was made of peripheral blood. These receptors all stem from a man aged 50 or older with acute or convalescent COVID-19. Both conserved end residues are part of each CDR3. A D gene is named only where the DNA matches it firmly. A clone size is listed for some rows: how often the clone was seen (once, few, many), or a class if it is expanded.

TRBJ2-1,TRBD2,TRBV27,.,CASSSTTGRNEQFF,TGTGCCAGCAGTTCCACAACCGGGAGGAATGAGCAGTTCTTC
TRBJ2-7,.,TRBV27,.,CASRPDSPYEQYF,TGTGCCAGCAGACCAGACTCGCCCTACGAGCAGTACTTC
TRBJ2-1,TRBD2,TRBV11-3,few,CASTYRTSGSNEQFF,TGTGCCAGCACCTACAGGACTAGCGGAAGTAATGAGCAGTTCTTC
TRBJ2-5,TRBD1,TRBV5-1,.,CASSLGQGAETQYF,TGCGCCAGCAGCTTGGGGCAGGGGGCAGAGACCCAGTACTTC
TRBJ2-1,TRBD2,TRBV7-6,.,CASSLMAGGGANEQFF,TGTGCCAGCAGCTTAATGGCGGGGGGCGGAGCCAATGAGCAGTTCTTC
TRBJ1-6,TRBD1,TRBV10-1,.,CASSAGGGSPLHF,TGCGCCAGCAGTGCAGGGGGAGGATCACCCCTCCACTTT
TRBJ1-1,TRBD1,TRBV28,.,CASLLSWDRERGMNTEAFF,TGTGCCAGCCTCCTTAGTTGGGACAGGGAAAGGGGAATGAACACTGAAGCTTTCTTT
TRBJ1-1,.,TRBV6-4,.,CASSRQENTEAFF,TGTGCCAGCAGTAGACAGGAGAACACTGAAGCTTTCTTT
TRBJ1-5,TRBD1,TRBV2,.,CASRTGLDQPQHF,TGTGCCAGCAGGACAGGGTTGGATCAGCCCCAGCATTTT
TRBJ2-3,.,TRBV28,.,CASSKRGTDTQYF,TGTGCCAGCAGTAAGCGGGGCACAGATACGCAGTATTTT
TRBJ2-7,.,TRBV15,.,CATSRDPDYEQYF,TGTGCCACCAGCAGAGATCCAGACTACGAGCAGTACTTC
TRBJ2-2,.,TRBV7-9,once,CASSLVAVRSTGELFF,TGTGCCAGCAGCTTAGTCGCGGTCCGAAGCACCGGGGAGCTGTTTTTT
TRBJ2-7,.,TRBV21-1,.,CASSRGQDDYEQYF,TGTGCCAGCAGCAGAGGGCAGGACGACTACGAGCAGTACTTC
TRBJ1-2,.,TRBV19,.,CASSVGYGYTF,TGTGCCAGTAGTGTCGGGTATGGCTACACCTTC
TRBJ2-3,.,TRBV2,.,CAQGKGPPDTQYF,TGTGCCCAGGGGAAGGGCCCCCCAGATACGCAGTATTTT
TRBJ1-1,.,TRBV5-1,.,CASSTLGATEAFF,TGCGCCAGCAGCACTCTAGGGGCCACTGAAGCTTTCTTT
TRBJ1-3,TRBD1,TRBV7-9,.,CASSLVGQGTNTIYF,TGTGCCAGCAGCTTGGTGGGACAGGGGACGAACACCATATATTTT
TRBJ1-5,TRBD1,TRBV19,.,CASSFTGGSNQPQHF,TGTGCCAGTAGTTTTACAGGGGGCAGCAATCAGCCCCAGCATTTT
TRBJ1-1,.,TRBV2,.,CASKSDGVTSEAFF,TGTGCCAGCAAATCCGACGGGGTGACGAGTGAAGCTTTCTTT
TRBJ1-2,.,TRBV19,.,CASSIQGSYGYTF,TGTGCCAGTAGTATACAGGGTAGCTATGGCTACACCTTC
TRBJ1-1,.,TRBV10-3,few,CAISSPVGGVDTEAFF,TGTGCCATCAGCTCACCGGTGGGTGGAGTGGACACTGAAGCTTTCTTT
TRBJ2-5,.,TRBV5-1,.,CASSLAGEAVETQYF,TGCGCCAGCAGCTTGGCCGGGGAGGCAGTAGAGACCCAGTACTTC
TRBJ2-1,TRBD2,TRBV7-6,.,CASSLASGGPYNEQFF,TGTGCCAGCAGCTTAGCCAGCGGGGGCCCCTACAATGAGCAGTTCTTC
TRBJ2-1,TRBD1,TRBV6-5,.,CASSFRGQNEQFF,TGTGCCAGCAGCTTCAGGGGGCAGAATGAGCAGTTCTTC
TRBJ1-4,.,TRBV12-1,.,CASSATGNGLYVEKLFF,TGTGCCAGCAGCGCGACAGGAAATGGGCTTTATGTTGAAAAACTGTTTTTT
TRBJ2-5,.,TRBV5-4,.,CASSLVAGNQETQYF,TGTGCCAGCAGCTTGGTGGCAGGGAATCAAGAGACCCAGTACTTC
TRBJ1-5,.,TRBV19,.,CASSMRGQESKPQHF,TGTGCCAGTAGTATGAGGGGACAAGAATCCAAGCCCCAGCATTTT